The next 23 T cell receptor beta chains were all read from a single sample in a study of synovial regulatory T cells in juvenile arthritis. Sequencing was performed with immunoSEQ multiplex PCR; in TCRdb, only in-frame clones are kept and a portion is missing. The sample spans 10,000 or so clones; the ten largest clones claim 0.99%. Source material: Treg cells from blood. The sample's subset: remaining (HLA-DR-negative) circulating blood Treg cells. Source of these receptors: a donor younger than 30 with juvenile idiopathic arthritis.

The rearrangement joins TRBV10-3 to TRBJ1-2; absent DNA, TCRdb's TRBD1 call cannot be checked. The germline V gene has CDR1 ENHRY and CDR2 SYGVKD. The length of the CDR3 is 15 residues. No DNA sequence is on record. CDR3: CAIRVGQGSGYGYTF.

This clone is called medium-sized based on its frequency. This chain links TRBV20-1 with TRBJ2-2. This CDR3 contains 11 residues. No DNA is recorded. CDR1 is DFQATT, CDR2 SNEGSKA, per germline (reference sequence). Here the CDR3 reads CSARSTGELFF.

V usage is TRBV29-1 and J usage is TRBJ2-7. The CDR3 has 12 residues. No DNA sequence is on record. Germline CDR1 reads SQVTM; CDR2 reads ANQGSEA. CDR3 protein: CSVDVSLNEQYF.

This rearrangement joins TRBV18 to TRBJ2-3; TCRdb picks TRBD1, but there is no DNA to check that call. CDR3 length equals 13 residues. DNA is not recorded here. Germline values: CDR1 KGHSH, CDR2 LQKENI. The CDR3 region is CASRQGSTDTQYF.

V gene TRBV6-5 combines with J gene TRBJ1-3. This CDR3 is built from 11 residues. DNA for this receptor is not on file. Germline assignment: CDR1 MNHEY and CDR2 SVGAGI. The CDR3 loop reads CASRGGNTIYF.

V gene TRBV10-3 combines with J gene TRBJ2-3; as DNA is missing, the TRBD2 call by TCRdb cannot be tested. Germline V gene lookup returns CDR1 ENHRY and CDR2 SYGVKD. There are 14 residues in the CDR3. No DNA is listed. This CDR3 reads CAIRGSTSVDTQYF.

The gene calls are TRBV10-2 and TRBJ2-1; lacking DNA, the TRBD2 call made by TCRdb goes unchecked. The CDR3 has 19 residues. DNA was not recorded. Looked up from germline, CDR1 is WSHSY and CDR2 is SAAADI. The CDR3 loop reads CASRTGLAGEGVSYNEQFF.

This chain uses TRBV5-1 with TRBJ2-2; TCRdb gives TRBD1 as the D gene, but with no DNA this cannot be confirmed. The CDR3 totals 14 residues. The DNA is unrecorded. Germline CDR1 reads SGHRS; CDR2 reads YFSETQ. The CDR3 spells CASSPWAQTGELFF. Filled out from reference TRBV5-1 and TRBJ2-2, the complete variable domain reads KAGVTQTPRYLIKTRGQQVTLSCSPISGHRSVSWYQQTPGQGLQFLFEYFSETQRNKGNFPGRFSGRQFSNSRSEMNVSTLELGDSALYLCASSPWAQTGELFFGEGSRLTVL.

This rearrangement joins TRBV7-9 to TRBJ2-1; the D gene TCRdb calls, TRBD1, cannot be checked with no DNA. Germline CDR1 and CDR2: SEHNR and FQNEAQ (reference sequence). The CDR3 length is 16 residues. No DNA has been recorded. The CDR3 region is CASSLAGQGARNEQFF.

The chain joins TRBV28 to TRBJ2-1; with no DNA, the TCRdb D assignment of TRBD1 cannot be verified. CDR1 and CDR2 from the germline V gene are MDHEN and SYDVKM. The CDR3 spans 11 residues. The coding DNA is unavailable. The CDR3 is CASSLSRKQFF.

The rearrangement uses TRBV10-2 and TRBJ2-3; the D call of TRBD2 rests on TCRdb alone, since no DNA is present to check it. CDR3 length: 12 amino acids. No DNA was logged. CDR1 and CDR2 from the germline V gene are WSHSY and SAAADI. The CDR3 loop is CASSTSADTQYF.

This chain connects TRBV7-9 to TRBJ1-1. CDR3 size: 11 residues. No DNA is recorded. Germline-derived CDR1 and CDR2 are SEHNR and FQNEAQ (reference sequence). The CDR3 reads CASSLITEAFF.

The chain joins TRBV28 to TRBJ2-7. Germline V gene data show CDR1 as MDHEN and CDR2 as SYDVKM. This CDR3 contains 14 residues. Only the protein is on record. CDR3 in amino acids: CASSGPGTSYEQYF. The full variable domain, completed using reference TRBV28 and TRBJ2-7, is DVKVTQSSRYLVKRTGEKVFLECVQDMDHENMFWYRQDPGLGLRLIYFSYDVKMKEKGDIPEGYSVSREKKERFSLILESASTNQTSMYLCASSGPGTSYEQYFGPGTRLTVT.

This chain uses TRBV6-4 with TRBJ1-1; as DNA is missing, the TRBD1 call by TCRdb cannot be tested. In germline, CDR1 is MRHNA, CDR2 SNTAGT. CDR3 size: 17 residues. There is no recorded DNA. This CDR3 reads CASREPCHLRVNTEAFF.

The chain carries TRBV19 and TRBJ2-7; TCRdb gives TRBD1 as the D gene, but with no DNA this cannot be confirmed. Looked up from germline, CDR1 is LNHDA and CDR2 is SQIVND (reference sequence). The CDR3 sequence is 15 residues long. No DNA is given. The CDR3 sequence is CASAVRTGFSYEQYF. The whole variable domain, remainder taken from reference TRBV19 and TRBJ2-7, is DGGITQSPKYLFRKEGQNVTLSCEQNLNHDAMYWYRQDPGQGLRLIYYSQIVNDFQKGDIAEGYSVSREKKESFPLTVTSAQKNPTAFYLCASAVRTGFSYEQYFGPGTRLTVT.

This CDR3 reads CASSLERDSEGGYTF. The chain couples TRBV28 to TRBJ1-2; TCRdb outputs TRBD1, but without DNA this stays unchecked. In germline, CDR1 is MDHEN, CDR2 SYDVKM. The CDR3 has 15 residues. The DNA sequence is not available.

The chain couples TRBV2 to TRBJ2-3. CDR1 and CDR2 (germline): SNHLY, FYNNEI. This CDR3 is 13 amino acids long. The DNA sequence is not available. The CDR3 is CASSGPGGDTQYF.

The rearrangement uses TRBV11-2 and TRBJ1-1. In germline, CDR1 is SGHAT, CDR2 FQNNGV. The CDR3 sequence is 16 residues long. A DNA sequence was not provided. The CDR3 is CASSLKMGVPHTEAFF.

This clone is called medium-sized based on its frequency. The genes are TRBV10-3 and TRBJ1-3; there is no DNA to check the TCRdb D call of TRBD1. The CDR3 loop spans 13 amino acids. No DNA sequence was recorded. The germline CDR1 and CDR2 sequences are ENHRY and SYGVKD. This chain's CDR3 is CAIQGMGGNTIYF.

CDR3 amino acids: CASSQGTSGYEQYF. The J gene is TRBJ2-7, the V gene TRBV6-6; the D call from TCRdb, TRBD2, cannot be confirmed without DNA. This CDR3 has 14 amino acids. DNA for this receptor is not on file. CDR1 and CDR2 from the germline V gene are MNHNY and SVGAGI (reference sequence).

This chain's CDR3 is CASSESGSGNTIYF. The chain joins TRBV6-1 to TRBJ1-3. The CDR3 consists of 14 residues. Nucleotide data are not available. In germline, CDR1 is MNHNS, CDR2 SASEGT.

CDR3 region: CASSRLAGGTGELFF. The chain links TRBV10-2 to TRBJ2-2; no DNA is available, so the TRBD2 call from TCRdb remains unchecked. The CDR3 extends over 15 amino acids. No DNA is given. Germline CDR1 WSHSY, CDR2 SAAADI.

This chain uses TRBV7-2 with TRBJ1-6. The CDR3 has 17 residues. The entry carries no DNA sequence. Germline-derived CDR1 and CDR2 are SGHTA and FQGNSA. The CDR3 region is CASSFTGGQPYNSPLHF.